What follows are 26 T cell receptor beta chains derived from one specimen sequenced in a study of blood T cell repertoires in COVID-19. Data came from immunoSEQ multiplex PCR; TCRdb stores just in-frame clones and leaves some out. Here the sample spans roughly 200,000 clones, about 84% being singletons. Sequencing used peripheral blood. The receptors originated from an elderly woman with COVID-19, enrolled during active disease.

V is TRBV19 and J is TRBJ2-7; 7 bases agree with TRBD1. Germline values: CDR1 LNHDA, CDR2 SQIVND (reference sequence). J was trimmed by 4 bases and V by 6 bases; bases with no gene match: 12. The CDR3 loop spans 15 amino acids. CDR3 sequence: CASSEGQVELYEQYF. The CDR3 DNA reads as TGTGCCAGTAGCGAAGGACAGGTCGAACTTTACGAGCAGTACTTC.

The chain couples TRBV3-1 (or the pseudogene TRBV3-2) to TRBJ2-1; 12 positions agree with TRBD2. CDR1 is LGHDT and CDR2 is YNNKEL in the germline V gene (reference sequence). V lost 1 base to trimming and J lost 8 bases; unmatched junction nucleotides: 15. The CDR3 has 19 residues. CDR3: CASSQGGNRASGRAYEQFF. CDR3 DNA: TGTGCCAGCAGCCAAGGGGGGAATCGGGCTAGCGGGAGGGCGTATGAGCAGTTCTTC.

This rearrangement joins TRBV12-3 or TRBV12-4 to TRBJ2-5, with D maybe TRBD1 (6 bases). This CDR3 comprises 13 residues. With 7 bases removed from V and 2 bases from J, the gap between germline ends came to 11 bases. The DNA of the CDR3 is TGTGCCAGCACCGCGGACAGTCAAGAGACCCAGTACTTC. Encoded protein: CASTADSQETQYF.

The genes are TRBV19 and TRBJ1-5; D not certain. Trimming took 8 bases from V and 0 from J, leaving 8 bases between them. The germline gives CDR1 LNHDA, CDR2 SQIVND (reference sequence). This CDR3 is built from 13 residues. CDR3 residues: CASSLVSNQPQHF. CDR3 bases: TGTGCCAGTTCCTTAGTTAGCAATCAGCCCCAGCATTTT. Based on the CDR3 plus reference TRBV19 and TRBJ1-5, the full variable domain is DGGITQSPKYLFRKEGQNVTLSCEQNLNHDAMYWYRQDPGQGLRLIYYSQIVNDFQKGDIAEGYSVSREKKESFPLTVTSAQKNPTAFYLCASSLVSNQPQHFGDGTRLSIL.

The chain joins TRBV24-1 to TRBJ2-1, with 11 bases fitting TRBD1. From germline, CDR1 is KGHDR and CDR2 SFDVKD. The CDR3 extends over 16 amino acids. The ends lost 4 bases at V and 5 bases at J; junction bases unmatched: 6. For the CDR3, the DNA is TGTGCCACCAGTGACGTTGGACAGGGGGCAAACAATGAGCAGTTCTTC. This sequence encodes CATSDVGQGANNEQFF.

The chain links TRBV19 to TRBJ2-2; 10 positions agree with TRBD1. Germline V CDR1 and CDR2: LNHDA, SQIVND (reference sequence). V shed 7 bases and J 8 bases; nucleotides not matched to a gene: 10. This CDR3 is 15 amino acids long. This CDR3 is CASIRDRGGLGELFF. Written as DNA, the CDR3 is TGTGCCAGTATCCGGGACAGGGGAGGATTGGGGGAGCTGTTTTTT.

This chain joins TRBV7-6 and TRBJ1-3; D perhaps matches TRBD1 (5 bases). The CDR3 totals 16 residues. Per the germline V gene, CDR1 is SGHVS and CDR2 is FNYEAQ. V shed 0 bases and J shed 0 bases, with 9 bases lying between them. As DNA, the CDR3 is TGTGCCAGCAGCTTAGCCAGGGCGGACTCTGGAAACACCATATATTTT. Encoded protein: CASSLARADSGNTIYF.

The genes are TRBV18 and TRBJ1-4; TRBD1 is a possible D gene (5 bases). This CDR3 has 14 residues. The V gene's germline CDR1 is KGHSH and CDR2 LQKENI. The germline V and J ends were trimmed by 4 bases and 1 base, with 7 bases remaining between them. CDR3 region: CASSQGVTNEKLFF. The CDR3 nucleotides read TGTGCCAGCTCACAAGGGGTAACTAATGAAAAACTGTTTTTT.

The chain uses TRBV5-1 and TRBJ1-1; D ambiguous. The CDR3 is 12 amino acids. Germline V CDR1 and CDR2: SGHRS, YFSETQ. Trimming cost V 0 bases and J 7 bases, with 7 bases left between them. The DNA of the CDR3 is TGCGCCAGCAGCTTGGACCAGTATGAAGCTTTCTTT. Translated: CASSLDQYEAFF.

The V call is TRBV9, the J call TRBJ1-3; 7 bases map to TRBD1. The CDR3 is made up of 14 amino acids. Looked up from germline, CDR1 is SGDLS and CDR2 is YYNGEE. V shed 3 bases and J 3 bases; nucleotides not matched to a gene: 3. The CDR3, as DNA: TGTGCCAGCAGCGAGGGACAGCTTGGAAACACCATATATTTT. This codes for CASSEGQLGNTIYF.

This chain joins TRBV6-5 and TRBJ2-2; tentatively, D is TRBD2 (6 bases). The CDR3 runs to 16 residues. Trimming stripped 0 bases from V and 1 base from J, with 9 bases between. Germline V gene sequence: CDR1 MNHEY, CDR2 SVGAGI. The CDR3 sequence: CASSYSGRGNTGELFF. For the CDR3, the DNA is TGTGCCAGCAGTTACTCCGGGAGAGGGAACACCGGGGAGCTGTTTTTT.

V usage is TRBV5-3 and J usage is TRBJ2-3, with D tentatively TRBD1 (6 bases). TRBV5-3 is marked as an open reading frame, function uncertain. This CDR3 is built from 15 residues. With 4 bases removed from V and 4 bases from J, the gap between germline ends came to 16 bases. CDR3 region: CARSTDRKVPDTQYF. In nucleotides, the CDR3 is TGTGCCAGAAGCACGGACAGAAAGGTGCCAGATACGCAGTATTTT.

V gene TRBV2 combines with J gene TRBJ2-1, with 9 bases that match TRBD2. The V gene's germline CDR1 is SNHLY and CDR2 FYNNEI. Trimming took 5 bases from V and 2 from J; bases not matched to a gene: 4. This CDR3 is 15 amino acids long. CDR3: CASSPLAGAYNEQFF. The DNA for the CDR3 is TGTGCCAGCAGTCCGTTAGCGGGAGCCTACAATGAGCAGTTCTTC.

The J gene is TRBJ2-2, the V gene TRBV6-5; the D is unclear. CDR1 is MNHEY, CDR2 SVGAGI, per germline. V was pared by 6 bases and J by 10 bases, with 21 bases between. This CDR3 region has 15 residues. Here the CDR3 DNA reads TGTGCCAGCAGACTTGGTGGAGCATCTGGTGAGGAGCTGTTTTTT. Translated: CASRLGGASGEELFF.

The rearrangement joins TRBV3-1 (or the pseudogene TRBV3-2) to TRBJ1-2; possible D gene TRBD1, 5 bases. V gave up 0 bases and J gave up 5 bases, with 13 bases separating them. Germline V gene data show CDR1 as LGHDT and CDR2 as YNNKEL (reference sequence). This CDR3 comprises 15 residues. Here the CDR3 DNA reads TGTGCCAGCAGCCAAGATATCGTGAAGGGGTATGGCTACACCTTC. This encodes CASSQDIVKGYGYTF.

The sample holds one count of this clone. The chain carries TRBV5-1 and TRBJ1-2; a weak D match, TRBD1 (5 bases). V shed 4 bases and J shed 7 bases, with 14 bases lying between them. The germline V gene encodes CDR1 SGHRS and CDR2 YFSETQ. The CDR3 totals 13 residues. CDR3 region: CASSEDNTPGYTF. The CDR3 bases are TGCGCCAGCAGCGAGGACAATACTCCTGGCTACACCTTC.

The chain joins TRBV7-3 to TRBJ1-1, with unresolved D. Trimming stripped 5 bases from V and 1 base from J, with 11 bases between. The CDR3 runs 14 residues. Germline CDR1 is SGHTA and CDR2 is FQGTGA. The CDR3 bases are TGTGCCAGCAGCGAGGGAATGTGGAACACTGAAGCTTTCTTT. Translated: CASSEGMWNTEAFF. The full variable domain, its missing parts supplied by reference TRBV7-3 and TRBJ1-1, is GAGVSQTPSNKVTEKGKYVELRCDPISGHTALYWYRQSLGQGPEFLIYFQGTGAADDSGLPNDRFFAVRPEGSVSTLKIQRTERGDSAVYLCASSEGMWNTEAFFGQGTRLTVV.

This rearrangement joins TRBV5-1 to TRBJ2-7; the match to TRBD2 covers 11 bases. Trimming removed 5 bases from V and 2 bases from J; junction bases left unmatched: 12. Germline V gene data show CDR1 as SGHRS and CDR2 as YFSETQ. The CDR3 runs to 17 residues. The CDR3 loop reads CASRRWGVTSGAYEQYF. The CDR3 DNA sequence: TGCGCCAGCAGACGATGGGGGGTGACTAGCGGGGCCTACGAGCAGTACTTC.

Here the CDR3 DNA reads TGTGCCAGCAGCACAGGGACCGCGGGCACAGATACGCAGTATTTT. Its translation: CASSTGTAGTDTQYF. The chain uses TRBV7-9 and TRBJ2-3; D is possibly TRBD1 (6 bases). CDR1 is SEHNR, CDR2 FQNEAQ, per germline (reference sequence). The CDR3 consists of 15 residues. V was clipped by 5 bases and J by 1 base, with 13 bases between them.

The chain links TRBV21-1 to TRBJ1-1; the table calls TRBD1, which could not be checked here. TRBV21-1 has pseudogene status. CDR3 length equals 15 residues. Here the CDR3 DNA reads TGTGCCAGCAGCGCCCGACAGGGGGGGAACACTGAAGCTTTCTTT. Translating gives CASSARQGGNTEAFF.

The CDR3 here is CASSQTDSSNYGYTF. The CDR3 DNA sequence: TGCGCCAGCAGCCAGACGGACAGCTCTAACTATGGCTACACCTTC. This chain uses TRBV4-1 with TRBJ1-2; weak D call: TRBD1 (6 bases). Germline CDR1 MGHRA, CDR2 YSYEKL. CDR3 length equals 15 residues. V was trimmed by 3 bases and J by 0 bases, leaving 11 bases between them.

This chain connects TRBV7-9 to TRBJ1-1; tentatively, D is TRBD1 (5 bases). This CDR3 comprises 14 residues. The germline V gene encodes CDR1 SEHNR and CDR2 FQNEAQ (reference sequence). V dropped 6 bases and J dropped 4 bases, with 15 bases sitting between them. The CDR3: CASRGTMGGTEAFF. CDR3 bases: TGTGCCAGCAGAGGGACCATGGGGGGCACTGAAGCTTTCTTT.

The chain links TRBV3-1 (or the pseudogene TRBV3-2) to TRBJ1-1; 7 bases line up with TRBD1. V was clipped by 6 bases and J by 1 base; unmatched bases: 8. CDR1 is LGHDT, CDR2 YNNKEL, per germline (reference sequence). There are 15 residues in the CDR3. DNA of the CDR3: TGTGCCAGCAGGAGGACAGGAGAGACGAACACTGAAGCTTTCTTT. Protein sequence: CASRRTGETNTEAFF.

CDR3 in DNA: TGCAGCGTCTTCCGACAGTCGAACACTGAAGCTTTCTTT. It translates to CSVFRQSNTEAFF. The chain links TRBV29-1 to TRBJ1-1; a weak D match, TRBD1 (5 bases). CDR3 length: 13 residues. The V end lost 6 bases, the J end lost 1 base, and 12 bases lay between the germline ends. CDR1 is SQVTM, CDR2 ANQGSEA, per germline.

V gene TRBV5-4 combines with J gene TRBJ2-1; TRBD2 matches 10 bases. The CDR3 runs 16 residues. With 4 bases clipped from V and 2 bases from J, the junction kept 6 bases outside the gene matches. Germline V gives CDR1 SGHNT, CDR2 YYREEE (reference sequence). The CDR3 nucleotides read TGTGCCAGCAGCCTCCGGACTAGCGGACCCTACAATGAGCAGTTCTTC. Protein sequence: CASSLRTSGPYNEQFF.

This chain links TRBV3-1 (or the pseudogene TRBV3-2) with TRBJ1-1, with 7 bases identical to TRBD1. V lost 1 base to trimming and J lost 4 bases; unmatched junction nucleotides: 6. The CDR3 sequence is 15 residues long. Germline loops: CDR1 LGHDT, CDR2 YNNKEL (reference sequence). The CDR3 nucleotides read TGTGCCAGCAGCCAAGCCCTGACAGGGTCCACTGAAGCTTTCTTT. Translation gives CASSQALTGSTEAFF.